This TCR beta chain appears in the sequencing data of a study of beta chain features in type 1 diabetes. The CDR3 sequence is 19 residues long. Unmatched junction bases numbered 11, after V lost 3 bases and J lost 3 bases. In germline, CDR1 is LNHDA, CDR2 SQIVND (reference sequence). Investigators reverse transcribed all isolated RNA, so they sequenced expressed TCRB transcripts. Libraries were prepared by immunoSEQ multiplex PCR; TCRdb keeps only in-frame clonotypes and omits some of them. The table records tens of thousands of clones, around 52% of them present only once. The J gene is TRBJ2-7, the V gene TRBV19; TRBD2 matches 16 bases. This clonotype was sampled from a woman in her late teens or twenties in good health. The specimen was Tregs from blood. CDR3 protein: CASSIGTSGRATSLYEQYF. The CDR3 DNA is TGTGCCAGTAGTATCGGGACTAGCGGGAGGGCGACCTCACTCTACGAGCAGTACTTC.